This T cell receptor (beta chain) was sequenced during a study of shared clonotypes between healthy human individuals. Trimming pared 2 bases from V and 2 bases from J, leaving 15 bases between. Germline V gene data show CDR1 as SGHAT and CDR2 as FQNNGV. This CDR3 spans 16 amino acids. Measured with immunoSEQ multiplex PCR; TCRdb has only the in-frame clones, and not every one. The sample yields about a million clones, about 80% seen once. This sequence joins TRBV11-2 and TRBJ2-5, with D tentatively TRBD1 (6 bases). Material for sequencing was memory CD4+ T cells sorted from blood. Subset indicated: CD45RA-negative fraction. The sequence was collected from a man younger than 30 in good health. This chain's CDR3 is CASSLKGQTKQETQYF. The CDR3 DNA is TGTGCCAGCAGCTTAAAAGGACAGACTAAACAAGAGACCCAGTACTTC.